The 11 T cell receptor beta chains listed next were all sequenced from one sample in a study of T cells expressing NK-cell markers (dated by TCRdb to about 2020). The receptor library was made with 5' RACE. The run used an Illumina HiSeq 2000. With the reads reprocessed by TCRdb, a single entry stands for each CDR3 protein sequence and no DNA is reported. The sample table gives 550,000 to 600,000 distinct CDR3 sequences. 3% to 4.5% of the sample lies in the top ten. The material sequenced was blood T cells: a sorted CD56 or NKG2C T cell subset, CD4+ or CD8+ T cells, or bulk PBMC T cells (not recorded which). The receptors stem from a man aged 18 to 35 in good health. Donor details come from another sample of the same person, matched by shared clones.

The chain links TRBV18 to TRBJ1-1; as DNA is missing, the TRBD1 call by TCRdb cannot be tested. The CDR3 runs to 16 residues. CDR1 KGHSH and CDR2 LQKENI come from the germline V gene. CDR3 in amino acids: CASSASYRGRFAEAFF.

CDR3 residues: CSARYDNVGNQPQHF. The V call is TRBV20-1, the J call TRBJ1-5. This CDR3 is 15 amino acids long. CDR1 and CDR2 from the germline V gene are DFQATT and SNEGSKA (reference sequence).

The chain uses TRBV20-1 and TRBJ1-4. Germline V lookup: CDR1 DFQATT, CDR2 SNEGSKA (reference sequence). This CDR3 is 14 amino acids long. The CDR3 sequence is CSASNTYASEKLFF.

The chain uses TRBV10-1 and TRBJ1-4. The CDR3 runs to 15 residues. CDR1 is WNHNN, CDR2 SYGVQD, per germline (reference sequence). CDR3 sequence reads: CASSEGTARAEKLFF.

The chain combines TRBV4-3 with TRBJ2-3. CDR3 length equals 13 residues. Germline values: CDR1 LGHNA, CDR2 YSLEER. This CDR3 is CASREPGTDTQYF.

The chain links TRBV6-1 to TRBJ2-3. The CDR3 covers 15 residues. Germline V gene sequence: CDR1 MNHNS, CDR2 SASEGT. The CDR3 spells CASSYSASAPDTQYF.

J is TRBJ2-7 and V is TRBV12-3 or TRBV12-4; TCRdb picks TRBD1, but there is no DNA to check that call. The CDR3 sequence is 16 residues long. CDR3: CASSLFGWDRVYEQYF.

The CDR3 sequence is CASSEVSGSSTDTQYF. This chain connects TRBV2 to TRBJ2-3; TCRdb calls TRBD1, which cannot be checked without DNA. Germline V gene lookup returns CDR1 SNHLY and CDR2 FYNNEI. This CDR3 comprises 16 residues.

The CDR3 loop is CASSYRSEQFF. The chain carries TRBV12-3 or TRBV12-4 and TRBJ2-1. CDR3 length: 11 residues.

This chain joins TRBV12-3 or TRBV12-4 and TRBJ2-1; TCRdb returns TRBD1, unconfirmable since there is no DNA. The CDR3 spans 16 residues. CDR3: CASSRRTGGGGAEQFF.

The chain links TRBV18 to TRBJ2-7; there is no DNA to check the TCRdb D call of TRBD2. Germline CDR1 and CDR2: KGHSH and LQKENI. The CDR3 totals 17 residues. This chain's CDR3 is CASSPILGAGEGYEQYF. Using reference TRBV18 and TRBJ2-7 for the parts outside the CDR3, the full variable domain is NAGVMQNPRHLVRRRGQEARLRCSPMKGHSHVYWYRQLPEEGLKFMVYLQKENIIDESGMPKERFSAEFPKEGPSILRIQQVVRGDSAAYFCASSPILGAGEGYEQYFGPGTRLTVT.